One and the same sample provided the 5 T cell receptor beta chains below, sequenced in a study of shared clonotypes between healthy human individuals. Clones were sequenced by immunoSEQ multiplex PCR, and TCRdb holds only the in-frame ones, with some missing. In the table there are some 380,000 clones, 95% to 97% of which are singletons. Material for sequencing was memory CD8+ T cells sorted from blood. Documented subset: CD45RO+ cells pooled with CCR7-negative TemRA cells. The receptor source for this set is a man younger than 45 in good health.

The V call is TRBV6-5, the J call TRBJ1-2; D is possibly TRBD1 (6 bases). With 0 bases removed from V and 14 bases from J, the gap between germline ends came to 22 bases. The CDR3 extends over 15 amino acids. Germline V gene sequence: CDR1 MNHEY, CDR2 SVGAGI. This CDR3 reads CASSYSSLVNRDRTF. The CDR3 DNA is TGTGCCAGCAGTTACTCGAGCCTGGTTAACAGGGATAGGACCTTC.

The J gene is TRBJ2-7, the V gene TRBV19; D uncertain. The germline gives CDR1 LNHDA, CDR2 SQIVND (reference sequence). Trimming pared 5 bases from V and 2 bases from J, leaving 16 bases between. The CDR3 length is 15 residues. For the CDR3, the DNA is TGTGCCAGTAGTTCGGTCGCAAGGATTGCCTACGAGCAGTACTTC. Residues: CASSSVARIAYEQYF.

This rearrangement joins TRBV4-1 to TRBJ2-1; 10 bases are shared with TRBD2. The CDR3 extends over 17 amino acids. Germline CDR1 is MGHRA and CDR2 is YSYEKL. Trimming took 4 bases from V and 7 from J; bases not matched to a gene: 13. CDR3 in DNA: TGCGCCAGCAGCCTGTTGCCCGGGACTAGCGTTTGGAATGAGCAGTTCTTC. Translating gives CASSLLPGTSVWNEQFF.

The chain recombines TRBV11-2 with TRBJ2-5, with TRBD2 as a possible D gene (6 bases). CDR1 SGHAT and CDR2 FQNNGV come from the germline V gene. V lost 1 base, J lost 5 bases, and 8 bases lay in between. This CDR3 comprises 13 residues. This CDR3 is CASSLGGVETQYF. The DNA for the CDR3 is TGTGCCAGCAGCTTAGGGGGGGTCGAGACCCAGTACTTC.

The V call is TRBV6-1, the J call TRBJ1-4; D perhaps matches TRBD1 (6 bases). CDR3 size: 14 residues. The germline V gene has CDR1 MNHNS and CDR2 SASEGT. Trimming cost V 7 bases and J 10 bases, with 19 bases left between them. The CDR3 is CASNFRGDTRKLFF. CDR3 nucleotide sequence: TGTGCCAGCAATTTTCGGGGGGACACAAGAAAACTGTTTTTT.